This T cell receptor (beta chain) is drawn from a study of Graves' ophthalmopathy and Graves' hyperthyroidism. The V end was cut by 7 bases, the J end by 4 bases, with 20 bases between. There are 15 residues in the CDR3. This clonotype was counted ten times or more. The antigen remains undetermined. Whole-study findings and limits: In blood appeared most of the expanded thyroid clonotypes whose frequency exceeded 0.001.

Ophthalmopathic donors had moderate-to-severe activity, CAS ≥3 and NOSPECS ≥4, with disease that had lasted under 3 months. Thyroid ultrasound, orbital computed tomography, TRAb, serum thyroxine and clinical symptoms formed the basis of diagnosis. PBMCs were obtained from roughly 9.4 ml of fresh peripheral blood. The sequenced template was RNA, covering the TCR beta CDR3 region. In the first round, RT-PCR was carried out with HTBI primers, and a multiplex PCR formed the second round. TCRdb processed the multiplex PCR reads anew with MiXCR; each CDR3 protein has one entry. The sample records fewer than 400,000 distinct CDR3 sequences, around 16% being singletons.

The sequencing sample was made of peripheral blood. The source of this sequence is a woman younger than 35 with Graves' ophthalmopathy. V gene TRBV12-3 or TRBV12-4 combines with J gene TRBJ2-7; possibly TRBD2 for D (6 bases). In DNA, the CDR3 is TGTGCCAGCACTACCGCCGGGGGTCTCCCTTACGAGCAGTACTTC. It yields the protein CASTTAGGLPYEQYF.